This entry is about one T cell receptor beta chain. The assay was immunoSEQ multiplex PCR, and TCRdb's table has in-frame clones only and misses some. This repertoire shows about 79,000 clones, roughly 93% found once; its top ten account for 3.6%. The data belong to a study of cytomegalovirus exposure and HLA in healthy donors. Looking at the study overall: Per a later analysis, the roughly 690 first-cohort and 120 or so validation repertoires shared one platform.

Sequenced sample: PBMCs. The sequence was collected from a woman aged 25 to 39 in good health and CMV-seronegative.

The CDR3 nucleotides read TGTGCCAGCAGCAAAGAGACTAGCGGCACCGGGGAGCTGTTTTTT. This codes for CASSKETSGTGELFF. The chain is built from TRBV9 and TRBJ2-2; 9 nucleotides align to TRBD2. Germline-derived CDR1 and CDR2 are SGDLS and YYNGEE. The trim removed 4 bases at V and 4 bases at J, leaving 5 bases unmatched. CDR3 size: 15 residues.